The TCR beta chain under discussion was sequenced for a study of T cells in Graves' hyperthyroidism and ophthalmopathy. Study results and caveats: Ophthalmopathy was identified by the model a median around 6.9 months ahead of onset. Most thyroid clonotypes with frequency above 0.001 were detected in blood.

Using RNA transcripts as the source, TCR beta CDR3 regions were amplified. The TCR CDR3 first-round RT-PCR relied on the HTBI primer set. TCRdb re-derived calls from the multiplex PCR reads in MiXCR, one entry per CDR3 protein. The repertoire holds 500,000 or so distinct CDR3 sequences, with roughly 17% as singletons. With respect to this clonotype: Antigen: not known.

Germline V gene sequence: CDR1 MNHNS, CDR2 SASEGT. V was trimmed by 6 bases and J by 0 bases, leaving 12 bases between them. The CDR3 is made up of 15 amino acids. V gene TRBV6-1 combines with J gene TRBJ2-1, with D tentatively TRBD1 (7 bases). This clonotype was sampled from a woman between 18 and 30 years old with Graves' ophthalmopathy. The sample consisted of blood. CDR3 nucleotide sequence: TGTGCCAGCAGCAGGCAGGGGGGCTCCTACAATGAGCAGTTCTTC. Its protein product is CASSRQGGSYNEQFF.